The 28 T cell receptor beta chains reported below all come from one sample, sequenced in a study of OX40 agonist ivuxolimab in advanced cancers. Libraries were prepared by immunoSEQ multiplex PCR; TCRdb keeps only in-frame clonotypes and omits some of them. Here the sample spans approximately 90,000 clones, roughly nine tenths being singletons. The sample was CD4+ or CD8+ T cells sorted from blood, taken in a trial of the OX40 agonist ivuxolimab. The receptors come from an adult with an advanced solid tumor such as melanoma, head and neck, liver or kidney cancer.

This clone was counted a single time. This sequence joins TRBV2 and TRBJ2-3; 12 bases line up with TRBD2. Trimming cost V 5 bases and J 2 bases; bases outside gene matches: 5. The CDR3 runs 16 residues. Per germline, CDR1 SNHLY and CDR2 FYNNEI. CDR3 region: CASSPWTSGVTDTQYF. The CDR3 region has the DNA TGTGCCAGCAGTCCTTGGACTAGCGGGGTCACAGATACGCAGTATTTT.

The V call is TRBV2, the J call TRBJ2-1; either TRBD1 or TRBD2 may supply D (5 bases each). Trimming took 8 bases from V and 5 from J, leaving 13 bases between them. Germline CDR1 reads SNHLY; CDR2 reads FYNNEI. The CDR3 consists of 13 residues. CDR3 nucleotide sequence: TGTGCCAGCGTGCAGGGACCAAACAATGAGCAGTTCTTC. It codes for CASVQGPNNEQFF.

The chain is built from TRBV9 and TRBJ2-3, with D possibly being TRBD1 (5 bases). The ends were cut back, 3 bases at V and 6 bases at J, with 20 bases in the middle. The V gene's germline CDR1 is SGDLS and CDR2 YYNGEE. CDR3 length equals 16 residues. CDR3 amino acids: CASSAYWQGRLDTQYF. In nucleotides, the CDR3 is TGTGCCAGCAGCGCCTATTGGCAGGGAAGGTTGGATACGCAGTATTTT.

The chain carries TRBV28 and TRBJ1-4; D gene unclear. Per the germline V gene, CDR1 is MDHEN and CDR2 is SYDVKM. The ends were cut back, 1 base at V and 0 bases at J, with 6 bases in the middle. This CDR3 comprises 15 residues. DNA of the CDR3: TGTGCCAGCAGTTTATTGACCGCAACTAATGAAAAACTGTTTTTT. It codes for CASSLLTATNEKLFF.

The chain has TRBV5-8 and TRBJ1-5; D call uncertain. This CDR3 is built from 15 residues. Germline values: CDR1 SGHTS, CDR2 YDEGEE. The ends were cut back, 2 bases at V and 6 bases at J, with 15 bases in the middle. The CDR3 DNA is TGTGCCAGCAGCTTAACCCCACCCGCACTTCAGCCCCAGCATTTT. It is translated as CASSLTPPALQPQHF. Together with reference TRBV5-8 and TRBJ1-5, the CDR3 gives the full variable domain: EAGVTQSPTHLIKTRGQQATLRCSPISGHTSVYWYQQALGLGLQFLLWYDEGEERNRGNFPPRFSGRQFPNYSSELNVNALELEDSALYLCASSLTPPALQPQHFGDGTRLSIL.

V is TRBV15 and J is TRBJ1-2; no clear D gene. With 0 bases removed from V and 8 bases from J, the gap between germline ends came to 10 bases. The CDR3 is 13 amino acids. CDR1 and CDR2 from the germline V gene are LNHNV and YYDKDF (reference sequence). CDR3 sequence: CATSRDLQEGYTF. Here the CDR3 DNA reads TGTGCCACCAGCAGAGATCTGCAAGAAGGCTACACCTTC.

This clone was observed a single time. CDR3 coding DNA: TGTGCCAGCAGCTTAGAAACTAGCGGGAGGGCCAGTAGCACAGATACGCAGTATTTT. It encodes CASSLETSGRASSTDTQYF. The J gene is TRBJ2-3, the V gene TRBV7-9, with 13 bases that match TRBD2. The CDR3 extends over 19 amino acids. The V and J ends lost 1 base and 0 bases, in that order; junction bases with no gene match: 7. Per germline, CDR1 SEHNR and CDR2 FQNEAQ (reference sequence).

The J gene is TRBJ2-2, the V gene TRBV5-4, with 7 nucleotides matching TRBD2. Unmatched junction bases numbered 18, after V lost 5 bases and J lost 8 bases. CDR1 is SGHNT and CDR2 is YYREEE in the germline V gene (reference sequence). The CDR3 contains 17 residues. The CDR3 reads CASSPDPGGNFLGELFF. The CDR3 nucleotides read TGTGCCAGCAGTCCAGATCCGGGGGGAAACTTTTTGGGGGAGCTGTTTTTT.

DNA for the CDR3: TGTGCCAGCAGCTTATCAGGGTCGTTACAAGAGACCCAGTACTTC. This encodes CASSLSGSLQETQYF. The chain has TRBV13 and TRBJ2-5, with D perhaps TRBD1 (5 bases). The CDR3 has 15 amino acids. Trimming removed 2 bases from V and 2 bases from J, with 12 bases in between. Germline-derived CDR1 and CDR2 are PRHDT and FYEKMQ (reference sequence). The variable domain in full, completed from reference TRBV13 and TRBJ2-5, reads AAGVIQSPRHLIKEKRETATLKCYPIPRHDTVYWYQQGPGQDPQFLISFYEKMQSDKGSIPDRFSAQQFSDYHSELNMSSLELGDSALYFCASSLSGSLQETQYFGPGTRLLVL.

This chain joins TRBV6-1 and TRBJ1-3; a weak D match, TRBD1 (5 bases). Per the germline V gene, CDR1 is MNHNS and CDR2 is SASEGT. With 6 bases removed from V and 4 bases from J, the gap between germline ends came to 7 bases. This CDR3 has 12 residues. CDR3 residues: CASSDSGNTIYF. For the CDR3, the DNA is TGTGCCAGCAGCGACAGCGGAAACACCATATATTTT.

The CDR3 sequence is CASSYGRGNQPQHF. DNA of the CDR3: TGTGCCAGCAGCTATGGACGTGGCAATCAGCCCCAGCATTTT. J is TRBJ1-5 and V is TRBV7-9; unclear D gene. The CDR3 extends over 14 amino acids. Germline CDR1 reads SEHNR; CDR2 reads FQNEAQ (reference sequence). V was clipped by 4 bases and J by 2 bases, with 9 bases between them.

The gene calls are TRBV5-1 and TRBJ1-4, with 10 positions matching TRBD1. V lost 7 bases, J lost 6 bases, and 6 bases stayed unmatched. This CDR3 spans 14 amino acids. In germline, CDR1 is SGHRS, CDR2 YFSETQ. CDR3 in amino acids: CASSMGTGDEKLFF. The CDR3 DNA reads as TGCGCCAGCTCGATGGGGACAGGGGATGAAAAACTGTTTTTT. The full variable domain, with the rest looked up from reference TRBV5-1 and TRBJ1-4, is KAGVTQTPRYLIKTRGQQVTLSCSPISGHRSVSWYQQTPGQGLQFLFEYFSETQRNKGNFPGRFSGRQFSNSRSEMNVSTLELGDSALYLCASSMGTGDEKLFFGSGTQLSVL.

The gene calls are TRBV5-4 and TRBJ2-7; D is possibly TRBD1 (5 bases). The CDR3 consists of 14 residues. Trimming pared 4 bases from V and 5 bases from J, leaving 16 bases between. Germline lookup yields CDR1 SGHNT and CDR2 YYREEE (reference sequence). For the CDR3, the DNA is TGTGCCAGCAGCCCCAGTCAGGGCAGGGACGAGCAGTACTTC. Translation gives CASSPSQGRDEQYF. Supplemented by reference TRBV5-4 and TRBJ2-7, the full variable domain reads ETGVTQSPTHLIKTRGQQVTLRCSSQSGHNTVSWYQQALGQGPQFIFQYYREEENGRGNFPPRFSGLQFPNYSSELNVNALELDDSALYLCASSPSQGRDEQYFGPGTRLTVT.

The chain combines TRBV6-1 with TRBJ1-4; 7 bases align to TRBD1. The CDR3 is 14 amino acids. Unmatched junction bases numbered 5, after V lost 4 bases and J lost 6 bases. Germline-derived CDR1 and CDR2 are MNHNS and SASEGT. DNA of the CDR3: TGTGCCAGCAGTGTGAGGGGGCAGGATGAAAAACTGTTTTTT. Its protein is CASSVRGQDEKLFF.

J is TRBJ2-5 and V is TRBV7-9; tentative D call: TRBD2 (5 bases). This CDR3 region has 15 residues. The V gene lost 0 bases and the J gene lost 5 bases, with 13 bases spanning the gap. CDR1 is SEHNR, CDR2 FQNEAQ, per germline (reference sequence). The CDR3 DNA reads TGTGCCAGCAGCTTAGCGGGCCCCAGAGGGGAGACCCAGTACTTC. It specifies CASSLAGPRGETQYF.

This sequence joins TRBV28 and TRBJ2-5; 9 bases align to TRBD2. This CDR3 region has 13 residues. V trimming: 8 bases; J trimming: 4 bases; junction bases outside the gene matches: 5. CDR1 and CDR2 (germline): MDHEN, SYDVKM. The CDR3 sequence: CASGGGAGETQYF. The CDR3 DNA reads as TGTGCCAGCGGCGGGGGGGCAGGAGAGACCCAGTACTTC.

The chain joins TRBV7-2 to TRBJ1-5; tentatively, D is TRBD1 (5 bases). This CDR3 spans 14 amino acids. CDR1 and CDR2 from the germline V gene are SGHTA and FQGNSA. V was cut by 2 bases and J by 8 bases, with 13 bases left in between. The DNA for the CDR3 is TGTGCCAGCAGCTTAAGGGGAAGAGTGGAGCCCCAGCATTTT. Translation: CASSLRGRVEPQHF.

The chain carries TRBV28 and TRBJ2-5, with 9 bases aligning to TRBD2. Germline assignment: CDR1 MDHEN and CDR2 SYDVKM. This CDR3 is built from 18 residues. The V gene end was trimmed by 2 bases and the J gene end by 5 bases; junction bases not matched to a gene: 15. CDR3 sequence reads: CASSLNRGAGGRWETQYF. The CDR3 DNA is TGTGCCAGCAGTTTAAATCGGGGAGCGGGGGGCCGGTGGGAGACCCAGTACTTC.

This rearrangement joins TRBV6-1 to TRBJ2-1; no reliable D call. V was trimmed by 4 bases and J by 0 bases, leaving 16 bases between them. CDR1 and CDR2 (germline): MNHNS, SASEGT. CDR3 size: 17 residues. CDR3 sequence reads: CASSGPRDRSSYNEQFF. For the CDR3, the DNA is TGTGCCAGCAGTGGGCCCCGAGACCGGAGCTCCTACAATGAGCAGTTCTTC.

V usage is TRBV7-3 and J usage is TRBJ2-5; TRBD1 might be the D (6 bases). The V end lost 5 bases, the J end lost 5 bases, and 18 bases lay between the germline ends. Germline CDR1 reads SGHTA; CDR2 reads FQGTGA. The CDR3 totals 15 residues. DNA of the CDR3: TGTGCCAGCAGCACCCATACAGGGACCGGGGAGACCCAGTACTTC. Encoded protein: CASSTHTGTGETQYF. The full variable domain, completed using reference TRBV7-3 and TRBJ2-5, is GAGVSQTPSNKVTEKGKYVELRCDPISGHTALYWYRQSLGQGPEFLIYFQGTGAADDSGLPNDRFFAVRPEGSVSTLKIQRTERGDSAVYLCASSTHTGTGETQYFGPGTRLLVL.

The chain couples TRBV5-4 to TRBJ2-5; D call uncertain. This CDR3 spans 11 amino acids. V lost 4 bases to trimming and J lost 2 bases, with 3 bases between them. Germline V gene sequence: CDR1 SGHNT, CDR2 YYREEE (reference sequence). CDR3 residues: CASSAQETQYF. CDR3 in DNA: TGTGCCAGCAGCGCACAAGAGACCCAGTACTTC.

The genes are TRBV19 and TRBJ2-5; maybe TRBD2 (5 bases). Germline-derived CDR1 and CDR2 are LNHDA and SQIVND (reference sequence). CDR3 length equals 15 residues. V was shortened by 4 bases and J by 2 bases, with 14 bases between the two germline ends. The CDR3 loop is CASSKGRSSQETQYF. The DNA of the CDR3 is TGTGCCAGTAGTAAAGGGAGAAGCTCTCAAGAGACCCAGTACTTC.

V is TRBV5-1 and J is TRBJ1-1; D call uncertain. The CDR3 length is 13 residues. The germline CDR1 and CDR2 sequences are SGHRS and YFSETQ. The V gene lost 0 bases and the J gene lost 7 bases, with 10 bases spanning the gap. The CDR3 sequence: CASSLGQIYEAFF. CDR3 in DNA: TGCGCCAGCAGCTTGGGGCAGATTTATGAAGCTTTCTTT.

This clone has a handful of counts. CDR3 nucleotides: TGTGCCAGCAGTTTAAGCAGGGTTAGCAACACCATATATTTT. Protein product: CASSLSRVSNTIYF. The chain couples TRBV28 to TRBJ1-3; TRBD1 might be the D (5 bases). The V and J ends lost 2 bases and 7 bases respectively, with 12 bases between them. The CDR3 covers 14 residues. In germline, CDR1 is MDHEN, CDR2 SYDVKM.

The chain has TRBV7-9 and TRBJ1-6, with TRBD1 as a possible D gene (6 bases). Germline loops: CDR1 SEHNR, CDR2 FQNEAQ (reference sequence). V lost 4 bases to trimming and J lost 10 bases, with 20 bases between them. The CDR3 is made up of 16 amino acids. The CDR3 bases are TGTGCCAGCAGCTATTCCCCCGGGACTAGGGGGTCACCCCTCCACTTT. Translation gives CASSYSPGTRGSPLHF.

The rearrangement joins TRBV5-4 to TRBJ1-3, with 8 bases aligning to TRBD1. This CDR3 has 16 amino acids. CDR1 and CDR2 from the germline V gene are SGHNT and YYREEE (reference sequence). After removal of 0 bases from V and 1 base from J, the junction contained 3 bases not matched to a gene. The chain's CDR3 is CASSLGRTGSGNTIYF. CDR3 in DNA: TGTGCCAGCAGCTTGGGGCGGACAGGGTCTGGAAACACCATATATTTT.

The chain uses TRBV27 and TRBJ1-2; TRBD1 matches at 10 bases. The CDR3 is made up of 14 amino acids. The ends lost 5 bases at V and 5 bases at J; junction bases unmatched: 5. The V gene's germline CDR1 is MNHEY and CDR2 SMNVEV (reference sequence). CDR3 sequence: CASSPSDRGYGYTF. Written as DNA, the CDR3 is TGTGCCAGCAGTCCTTCGGACAGGGGGTATGGCTACACCTTC.

V gene TRBV4-1 combines with J gene TRBJ2-7; D is undetermined. V dropped 0 bases and J dropped 0 bases, with 9 bases sitting between them. Germline V CDR1 and CDR2: MGHRA, YSYEKL. There are 15 residues in the CDR3. CDR3 bases: TGCGCCAGCAGCCAAGAATCAAGGAGCTCCTACGAGCAGTACTTC. Translation: CASSQESRSSYEQYF.